This TCR beta chain came from a study of shared clonotypes between healthy human individuals. The study, taken as a whole, reports: Naive CD4 clonotypes were shared across several donors at about 5.2%. The low donor count limited represented genetic and exposure-history diversity.

Sequencing was performed with immunoSEQ multiplex PCR; in TCRdb, only in-frame clones are kept and a portion is missing. This sample has approximately 600,000 clones, with 95% found just once. V shed 1 base, J shed 4 bases, and the junction held 12 bases outside the gene matches. This CDR3 has 18 residues. Germline lookup yields CDR1 SEHNR and CDR2 FQNEAQ (reference sequence). Only CD45RO-negative cells positively selected for CCR7 counted as naive CD8 cells, so terminally differentiated effector memory CD45RA+ cells were excluded. Regarding this clone: Its cognate antigen is unknown.

The J gene is TRBJ2-7, the V gene TRBV7-9, with 11 bases identical to TRBD1. This TCR was recovered from a woman aged 25-40 years in good health. Sequenced: naive CD8+ T cells sorted from blood. The CDR3 bases are TGTGCCAGCAGCTTAGATCCTCCCGGGACAGGGGGAGTATACGAGCAGTACTTC. This gives the protein CASSLDPPGTGGVYEQYF.